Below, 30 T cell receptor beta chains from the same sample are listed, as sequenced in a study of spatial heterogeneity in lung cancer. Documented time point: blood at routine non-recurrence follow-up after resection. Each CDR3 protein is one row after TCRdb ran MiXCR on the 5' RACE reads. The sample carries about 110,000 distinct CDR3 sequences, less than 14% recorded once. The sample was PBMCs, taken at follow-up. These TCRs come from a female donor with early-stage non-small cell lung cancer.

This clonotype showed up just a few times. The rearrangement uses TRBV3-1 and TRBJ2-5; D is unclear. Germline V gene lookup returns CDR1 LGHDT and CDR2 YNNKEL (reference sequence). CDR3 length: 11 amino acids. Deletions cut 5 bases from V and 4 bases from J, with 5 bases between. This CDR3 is CASSATETQYF. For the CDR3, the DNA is TGTGCCAGCAGCGCGACAGAGACCCAGTACTTC.

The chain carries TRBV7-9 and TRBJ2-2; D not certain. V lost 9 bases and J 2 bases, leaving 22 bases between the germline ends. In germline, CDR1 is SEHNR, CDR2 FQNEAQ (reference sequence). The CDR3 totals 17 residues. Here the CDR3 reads CASLQSISRTNTGELFF. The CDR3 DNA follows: TGTGCCAGTTTACAGTCGATATCCCGAACAAACACCGGGGAGCTGTTTTTT.

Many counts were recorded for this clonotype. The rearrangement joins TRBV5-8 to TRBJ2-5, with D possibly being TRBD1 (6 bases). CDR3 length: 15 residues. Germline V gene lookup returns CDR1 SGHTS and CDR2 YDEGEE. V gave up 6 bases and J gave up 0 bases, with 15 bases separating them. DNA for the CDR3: TGTGCCAGCACCCCGCCGGGACACAACCAAGAGACCCAGTACTTC. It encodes CASTPPGHNQETQYF.

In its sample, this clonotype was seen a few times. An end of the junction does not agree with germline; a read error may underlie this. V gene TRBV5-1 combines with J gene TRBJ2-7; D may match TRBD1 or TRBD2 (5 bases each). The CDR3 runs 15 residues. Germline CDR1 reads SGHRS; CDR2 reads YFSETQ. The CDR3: CASNLAGTPWDEQYF. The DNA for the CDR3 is TGCGCCAGCAACTTGGCAGGGACCCCTTGGGACGAGCAGTACTTC. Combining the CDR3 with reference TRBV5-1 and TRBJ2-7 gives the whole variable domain KAGVTQTPRYLIKTRGQQVTLSCSPISGHRSVSWYQQTPGQGLQFLFEYFSETQRNKGNFPGRFSGRQFSNSRSEMNVSTLELGDSALYLCASNLAGTPWDEQYFGPGTRLTVT.

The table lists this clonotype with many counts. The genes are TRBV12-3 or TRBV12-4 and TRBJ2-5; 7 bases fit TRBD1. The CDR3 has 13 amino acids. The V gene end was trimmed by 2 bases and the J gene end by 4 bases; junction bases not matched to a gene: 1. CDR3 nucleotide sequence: TGTGCCAGCAGTTTAAACAGGGGAGAGACCCAGTACTTC. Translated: CASSLNRGETQYF.

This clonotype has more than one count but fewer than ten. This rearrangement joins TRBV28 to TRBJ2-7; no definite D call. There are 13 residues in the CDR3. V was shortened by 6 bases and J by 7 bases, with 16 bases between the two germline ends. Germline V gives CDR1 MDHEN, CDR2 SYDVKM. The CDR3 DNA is TGTGCCAGCAGCCGAAACCCCAGCCCTGAGCAGTACTTC. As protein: CASSRNPSPEQYF.

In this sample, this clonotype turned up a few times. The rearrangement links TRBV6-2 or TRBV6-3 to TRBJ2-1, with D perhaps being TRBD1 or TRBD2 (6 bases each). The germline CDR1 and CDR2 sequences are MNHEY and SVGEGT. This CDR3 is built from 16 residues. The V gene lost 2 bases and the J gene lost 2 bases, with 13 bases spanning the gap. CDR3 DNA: TGTGCCAGCAGTTACGGAGGGGGAATAACCTACAATGAGCAGTTCTTC. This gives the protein CASSYGGGITYNEQFF.

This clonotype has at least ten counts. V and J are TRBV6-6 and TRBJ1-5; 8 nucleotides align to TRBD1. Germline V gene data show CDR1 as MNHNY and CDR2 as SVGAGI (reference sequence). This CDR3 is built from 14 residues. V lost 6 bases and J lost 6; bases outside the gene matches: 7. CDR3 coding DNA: TGTGCCAGCAGGAACGGACAGGGTAGTCAGCCCCAGCATTTT. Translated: CASRNGQGSQPQHF.

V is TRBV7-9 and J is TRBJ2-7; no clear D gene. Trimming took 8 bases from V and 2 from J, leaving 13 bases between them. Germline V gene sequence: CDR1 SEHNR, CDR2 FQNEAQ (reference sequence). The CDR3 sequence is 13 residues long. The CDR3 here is CASGKGVPYEQYF. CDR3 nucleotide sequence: TGTGCCAGCGGTAAAGGTGTCCCCTACGAGCAGTACTTC.

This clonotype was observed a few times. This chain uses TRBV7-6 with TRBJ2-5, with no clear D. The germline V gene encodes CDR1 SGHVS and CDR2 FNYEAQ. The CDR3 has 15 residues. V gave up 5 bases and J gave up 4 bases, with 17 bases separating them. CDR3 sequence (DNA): TGTGCCAGCAGCCCAGCCGGCGTCCCGGGAGAGACCCAGTACTTC. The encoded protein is CASSPAGVPGETQYF. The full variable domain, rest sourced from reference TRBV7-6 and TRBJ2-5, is GAGVSQSPRYKVTKRGQDVALRCDPISGHVSLYWYRQALGQGPEFLTYFNYEAQQDKSGLPNDRFSAERPEGSISTLTIQRTEQRDSAMYRCASSPAGVPGETQYFGPGTRLLVL.

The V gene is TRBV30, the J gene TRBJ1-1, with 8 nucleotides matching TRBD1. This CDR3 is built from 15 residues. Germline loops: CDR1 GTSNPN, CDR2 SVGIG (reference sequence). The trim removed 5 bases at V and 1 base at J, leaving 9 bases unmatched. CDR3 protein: CAWAPGQGRNTEAFF. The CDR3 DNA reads TGTGCCTGGGCCCCTGGACAGGGAAGGAACACTGAAGCTTTCTTT.

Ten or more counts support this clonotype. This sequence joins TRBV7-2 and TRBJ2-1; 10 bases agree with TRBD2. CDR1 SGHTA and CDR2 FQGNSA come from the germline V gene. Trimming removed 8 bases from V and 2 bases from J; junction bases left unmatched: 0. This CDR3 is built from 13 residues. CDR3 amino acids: CASGLAAYNEQFF. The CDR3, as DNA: TGTGCCAGCGGACTAGCGGCCTACAATGAGCAGTTCTTC.

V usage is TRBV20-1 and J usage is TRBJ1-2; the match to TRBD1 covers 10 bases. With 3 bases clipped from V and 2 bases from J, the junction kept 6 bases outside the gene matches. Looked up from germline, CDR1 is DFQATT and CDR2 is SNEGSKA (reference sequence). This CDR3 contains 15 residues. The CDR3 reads CSASKTGGINYGYTF. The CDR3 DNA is TGCAGTGCTAGTAAGACAGGGGGCATCAACTATGGCTACACCTTC.

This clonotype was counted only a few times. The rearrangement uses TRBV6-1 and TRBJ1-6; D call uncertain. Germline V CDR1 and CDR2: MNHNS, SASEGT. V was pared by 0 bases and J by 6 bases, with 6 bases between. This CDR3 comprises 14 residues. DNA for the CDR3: TGTGCCAGCAGTGAAGCGTCTCTTAATTCACCCCTCCACTTT. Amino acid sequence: CASSEASLNSPLHF.

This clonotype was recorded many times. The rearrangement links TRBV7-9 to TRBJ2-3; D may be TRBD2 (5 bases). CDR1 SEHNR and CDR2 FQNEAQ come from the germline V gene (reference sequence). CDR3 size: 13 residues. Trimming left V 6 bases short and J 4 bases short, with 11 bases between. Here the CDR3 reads CASSPLGPDTQYF. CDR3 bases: TGTGCCAGCAGTCCACTAGGTCCAGATACGCAGTATTTT.

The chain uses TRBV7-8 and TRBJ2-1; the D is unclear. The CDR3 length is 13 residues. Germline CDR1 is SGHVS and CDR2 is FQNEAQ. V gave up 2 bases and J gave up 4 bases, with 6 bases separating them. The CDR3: CASSLPLYNEQFF. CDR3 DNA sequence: TGTGCCAGCAGCTTACCTTTATACAATGAGCAGTTCTTC.

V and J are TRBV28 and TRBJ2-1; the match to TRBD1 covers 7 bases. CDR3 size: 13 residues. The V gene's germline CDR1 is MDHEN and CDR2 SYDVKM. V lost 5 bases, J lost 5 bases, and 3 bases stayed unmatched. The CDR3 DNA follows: TGTGCCAGCAGTCTGGGACAGCACAATGAGCAGTTCTTC. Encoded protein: CASSLGQHNEQFF.

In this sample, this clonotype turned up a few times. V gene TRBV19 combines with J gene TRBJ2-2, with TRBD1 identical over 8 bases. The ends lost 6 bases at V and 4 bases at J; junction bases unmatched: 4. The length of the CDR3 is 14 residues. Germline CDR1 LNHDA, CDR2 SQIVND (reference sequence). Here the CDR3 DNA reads TGTGCCAGTAGGATACAGGGGGTCACCGGGGAGCTGTTTTTT. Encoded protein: CASRIQGVTGELFF.

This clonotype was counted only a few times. The CDR3, as DNA: TGCGCCAGCAGCTTGGCACGGCCAGGGGGTTCCCCCCGCGAGCAGTACTTC. Protein product: CASSLARPGGSPREQYF. This chain uses TRBV5-1 with TRBJ2-7, with TRBD1 matching 7 bases. The CDR3 runs 17 residues. Germline V lookup: CDR1 SGHRS, CDR2 YFSETQ. Unmatched junction bases numbered 15, after V lost 0 bases and J lost 6 bases.

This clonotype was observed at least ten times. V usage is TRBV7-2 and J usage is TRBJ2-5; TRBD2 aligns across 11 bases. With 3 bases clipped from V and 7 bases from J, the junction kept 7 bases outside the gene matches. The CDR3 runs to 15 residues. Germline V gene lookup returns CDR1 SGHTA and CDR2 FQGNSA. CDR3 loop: CASSFTSGSGGTQYF. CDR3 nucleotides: TGTGCCAGCAGCTTCACTAGCGGGAGCGGTGGGACCCAGTACTTC.

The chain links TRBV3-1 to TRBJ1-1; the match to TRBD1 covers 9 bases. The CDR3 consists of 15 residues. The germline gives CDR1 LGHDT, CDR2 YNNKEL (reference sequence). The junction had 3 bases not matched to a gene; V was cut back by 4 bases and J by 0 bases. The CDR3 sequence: CASSPRDRVNTEAFF. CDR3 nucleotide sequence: TGTGCCAGCAGCCCCCGGGACAGGGTGAACACTGAAGCTTTCTTT.

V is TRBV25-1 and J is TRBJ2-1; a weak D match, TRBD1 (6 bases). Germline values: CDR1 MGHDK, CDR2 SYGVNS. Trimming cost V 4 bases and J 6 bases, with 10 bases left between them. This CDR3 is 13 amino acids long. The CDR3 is CASSGEQGNEQFF. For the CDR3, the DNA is TGTGCCAGCAGTGGAGAACAGGGCAATGAGCAGTTCTTC.

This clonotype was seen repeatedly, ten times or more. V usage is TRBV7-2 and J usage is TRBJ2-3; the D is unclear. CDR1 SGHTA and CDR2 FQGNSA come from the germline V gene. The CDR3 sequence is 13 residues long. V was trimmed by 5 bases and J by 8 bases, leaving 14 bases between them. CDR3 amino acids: CASSPQQWGTQYF. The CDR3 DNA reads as TGTGCCAGCAGCCCCCAACAGTGGGGTACGCAGTATTTT.

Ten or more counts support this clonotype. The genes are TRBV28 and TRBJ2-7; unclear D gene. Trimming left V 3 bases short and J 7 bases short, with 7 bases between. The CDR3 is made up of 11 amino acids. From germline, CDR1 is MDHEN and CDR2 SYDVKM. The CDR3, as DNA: TGTGCCAGCAGTTTGGCAAGGGAGCAGTACTTC. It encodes CASSLAREQYF.

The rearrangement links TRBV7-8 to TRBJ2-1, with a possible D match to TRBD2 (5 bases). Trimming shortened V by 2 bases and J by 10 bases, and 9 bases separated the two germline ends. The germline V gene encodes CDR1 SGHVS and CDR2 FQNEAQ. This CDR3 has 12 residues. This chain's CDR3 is CASSLLEGEQFF. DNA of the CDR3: TGTGCCAGCAGCTTACTAGAGGGAGAGCAGTTCTTC. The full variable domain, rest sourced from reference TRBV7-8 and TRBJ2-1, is GAGVSQSPRYKVAKRGQDVALRCDPISGHVSLFWYQQALGQGPEFLTYFQNEAQLDKSGLPSDRFFAERPEGSVSTLKIQRTQQEDSAVYLCASSLLEGEQFFGPGTRLTVL.

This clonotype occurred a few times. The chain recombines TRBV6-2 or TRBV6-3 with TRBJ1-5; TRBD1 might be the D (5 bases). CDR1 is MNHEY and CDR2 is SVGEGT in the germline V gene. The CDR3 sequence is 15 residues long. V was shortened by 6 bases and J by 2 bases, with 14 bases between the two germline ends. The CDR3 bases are TGTGCCAGCAGAGGTAGGGGAGTGGGCAATCAGCCCCAGCATTTT. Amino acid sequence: CASRGRGVGNQPQHF.

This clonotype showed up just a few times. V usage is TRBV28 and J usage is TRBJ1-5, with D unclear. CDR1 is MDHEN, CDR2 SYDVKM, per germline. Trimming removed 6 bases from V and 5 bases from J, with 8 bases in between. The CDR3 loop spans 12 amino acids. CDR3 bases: TGTGCCAGCAGCCCCCCCCATCAGCCCCAGCATTTT. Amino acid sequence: CASSPPHQPQHF.

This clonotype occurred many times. DNA for the CDR3: TGTGCCACCAGTGATAGCGGGAGAGGCACAGATACGCAGTATTTT. Amino acid sequence: CATSDSGRGTDTQYF. This chain links TRBV24-1 with TRBJ2-3, with 8 bases lining up with TRBD2. The CDR3 has 15 amino acids. V gave up 3 bases and J gave up 1 base; unmatched junction bases: 2. Germline V gives CDR1 KGHDR, CDR2 SFDVKD.

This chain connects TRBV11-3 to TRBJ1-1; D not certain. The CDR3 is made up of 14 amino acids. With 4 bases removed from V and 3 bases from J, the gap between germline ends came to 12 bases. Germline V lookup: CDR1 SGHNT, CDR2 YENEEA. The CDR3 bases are TGTGCCAGCAGCTCACTAGAGGTGGACACTGAAGCTTTCTTT. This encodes CASSSLEVDTEAFF.

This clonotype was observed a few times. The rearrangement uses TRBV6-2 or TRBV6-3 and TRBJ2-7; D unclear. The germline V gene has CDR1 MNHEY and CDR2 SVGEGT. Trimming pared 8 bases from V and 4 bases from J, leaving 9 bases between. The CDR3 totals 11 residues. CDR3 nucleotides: TGTGCCAGCCAAGACGGTTACGAGCAGTACGTC. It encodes CASQDGYEQYV.